Sequencing of this TCR beta chain was carried out in a study of T cell changes during pregnancy in multiple sclerosis. The ends were cut back, 10 bases at V and 3 bases at J, with 18 bases in the middle. The CDR3 spans 14 residues. The germline CDR1 and CDR2 sequences are MDHEN and SYDVKM. Assay: immunoSEQ multiplex PCR; the TCRdb copy retains only in-frame clones and omits some. Of about 40,000 clones listed, about nine tenths were seen once; the top ten hold roughly 4.8%. The TCR was taken from a female donor in good health, enrolled as a control in a pregnancy study. The chain is built from TRBV28 and TRBJ1-2; D remains ambiguous. The material was peripheral blood, obtained in the second trimester of pregnancy. CDR3 sequence (DNA): TGTGCCATCCGGAGGCCAGGAGGCGACTATGGCTACACCTTC. Encoded protein: CAIRRPGGDYGYTF.